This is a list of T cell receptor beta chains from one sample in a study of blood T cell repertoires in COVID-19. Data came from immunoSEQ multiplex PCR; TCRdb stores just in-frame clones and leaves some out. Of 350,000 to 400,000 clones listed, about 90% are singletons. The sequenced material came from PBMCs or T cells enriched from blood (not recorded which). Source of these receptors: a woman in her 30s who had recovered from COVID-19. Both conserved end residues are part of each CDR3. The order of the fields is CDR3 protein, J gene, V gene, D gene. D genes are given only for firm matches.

CATGTGGDGANVLTF TRBJ2-6 TRBV24-1 TRBD1
CSASLGEANQPQHF TRBJ1-5 TRBV20-1 .
CASSLAGSDARETQYF TRBJ2-5 TRBV7-9 .
CASSPPAGGNEQFF TRBJ2-1 TRBV3-1/TRBV3-2 TRBD2
CASSAGQGTYGYTF TRBJ1-2 TRBV9 TRBD1
CASSLDTPNTEAFF TRBJ1-1 TRBV5-5 .
CASSFDGGATDYGYTF TRBJ1-2 TRBV28 .
CASSIGTGAGNTIYF TRBJ1-3 TRBV13 TRBD1
CASSQGLGGNQPQHF TRBJ1-5 TRBV5-6 .
CASKTTGSSYEQYF TRBJ2-7 TRBV2 TRBD1
CASSEAPTHQGNYGYTF TRBJ1-2 TRBV6-1 .
CASSLVGRGTSGDNEQFF TRBJ2-1 TRBV5-1 TRBD2
CASSLWGLAGGSYNEQFF TRBJ2-1 TRBV28 TRBD2
CASRFIGTGGCQPQHF TRBJ1-5 TRBV12-2 .
CASSLIPSGGTDTQYF TRBJ2-3 TRBV5-1 TRBD2
CAWSLQGEKLFF TRBJ1-4 TRBV30 .
CASSLASRRVEQFF TRBJ2-1 TRBV7-9 .
CASSSDRLTDTQYF TRBJ2-3 TRBV6-4 .
CASSLGRPRRTGVNTEAFF TRBJ1-1 TRBV7-2 .
CASSSPGWTGEANSPLHF TRBJ1-6 TRBV7-9 TRBD1
CASSSEGYYGYTF TRBJ1-2 TRBV6-5 .
CASSFTPGSNQPQHF TRBJ1-5 TRBV5-1 .
CASSPTSESSYNEQFF TRBJ2-1 TRBV28 TRBD2
CASRTSSYEQFF TRBJ2-1 TRBV12-3/TRBV12-4 .
CASSPPDRPYGYTF TRBJ1-2 TRBV6-6 TRBD1
CASSRGTGAANEQYF TRBJ2-7 TRBV13 TRBD1
CASSLRAGMRGLSSYNEQFF TRBJ2-1 TRBV27 .
CSVAGVNYGYTF TRBJ1-2 TRBV29-1 .
CASSLLLGAEQYF TRBJ2-7 TRBV12-3/TRBV12-4 .
CASSLTGSYEQYF TRBJ2-7 TRBV13 .
CASSQWIPGANTEAFF TRBJ1-1 TRBV7-2 .
CASSRTGMNEQFF TRBJ2-1 TRBV6-5 TRBD1
CASSPEGRENTGELFF TRBJ2-2 TRBV4-2 .
CASSLHSSYNEQFF TRBJ2-1 TRBV28 .
CASMSGGNEQFF TRBJ2-1 TRBV9 .
CAIGRGSDQPQHF TRBJ1-5 TRBV10-3 .
CASSLGDYHYSYEQYF TRBJ2-7 TRBV7-8 TRBD2
CASSPRDRGPQPQHF TRBJ1-5 TRBV18 TRBD1
CASSLEGGFNSPLHF TRBJ1-6 TRBV7-9 TRBD1
CASSRLTGESYEQYF TRBJ2-7 TRBV5-1 TRBD1